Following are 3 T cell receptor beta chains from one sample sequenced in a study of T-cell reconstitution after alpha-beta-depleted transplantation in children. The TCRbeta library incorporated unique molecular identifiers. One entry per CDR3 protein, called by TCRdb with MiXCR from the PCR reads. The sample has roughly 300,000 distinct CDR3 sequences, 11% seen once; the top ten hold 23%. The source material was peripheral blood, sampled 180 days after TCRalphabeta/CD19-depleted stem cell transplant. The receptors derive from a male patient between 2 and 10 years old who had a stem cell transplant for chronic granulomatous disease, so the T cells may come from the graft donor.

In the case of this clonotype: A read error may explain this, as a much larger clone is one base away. The CDR3 protein is CASSQGPYVGDTF. Written as DNA, the CDR3 is TGTGCCAGCAGTCAGGGGCCCTACGTTGGCGACACCTTC. This rearrangement joins TRBV27 to TRBJ1-2; D perhaps matches TRBD1 (6 bases). The germline gives CDR1 MNHEY, CDR2 SMNVEV (reference sequence). The CDR3 length is 13 residues.

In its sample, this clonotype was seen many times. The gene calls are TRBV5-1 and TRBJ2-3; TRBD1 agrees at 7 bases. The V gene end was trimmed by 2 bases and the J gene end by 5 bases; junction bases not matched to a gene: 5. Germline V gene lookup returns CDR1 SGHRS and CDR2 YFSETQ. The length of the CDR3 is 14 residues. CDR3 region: CASSFNRGIDTQYF. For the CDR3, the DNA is TGCGCCAGCAGCTTTAACAGGGGCATAGATACGCAGTATTTT.

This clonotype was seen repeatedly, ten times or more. The CDR3 loop reads CASSHSAEISYEQYF. CDR3 DNA: TGTGCCAGCTCACACTCAGCGGAAATCTCCTACGAGCAGTACTTC. The rearrangement uses TRBV18 and TRBJ2-7; D may be TRBD2 (5 bases). This CDR3 region has 15 residues. V lost 4 bases and J lost 0, with 13 bases in between. Germline V gene lookup returns CDR1 KGHSH and CDR2 LQKENI.